The clone carrying this T cell receptor beta chain was recorded at least ten times. Regarding time point: newly diagnosed GD, antithyroid drugs for less than 3 months. PBMC RNA was the source of the TCR library. This record belongs to a study of regulatory T cells in long-lasting Graves disease. The CDR3 contains 14 residues. Per the germline V gene, CDR1 is MDHEN and CDR2 is SYDVKM. Trimming at V came to 5 bases and at J to 6 bases, leaving 6 bases not matched to a gene. The TCR beta library used iRepertoire HTBI primers with Arm-PCR amplification of CDR3. TCRdb re-called the multiplex PCR reads with MiXCR, one entry per CDR3 protein. The sample consists of about 420,000 distinct CDR3 sequences, roughly 15% of them appearing once. This sample was also put to use in a study of T cells in Graves' hyperthyroidism and ophthalmopathy. That source notes: HTBI primers drove first-round RT-PCR of the TCR CDR3.

The sample here was peripheral blood mononuclear cells (PBMCs), taken at new diagnosis, from a patient treated with antithyroid drugs. The source is a woman aged 18-29 years with Graves disease. This sequence joins TRBV28 and TRBJ2-7; 11 bases agree with TRBD1. CDR3 bases: TGTGCCAGCAGTCCCGGGACAGGGGGTGGCGAGCAGTACTTC. The encoded protein is CASSPGTGGGEQYF.